Listed here is a single T cell receptor (beta chain). The antigen is unknown. These data come from a study of cytomegalovirus exposure and HLA in healthy donors. Study findings and constraints: The authors enumerated around 150 TCR beta chains as linked to cytomegalovirus. Most TCR sequences were uncommon, yet certain public TCRs appeared in many donors.

PCR primers comprised 60 Vbeta and 13 Jbeta primers. The method was immunoSEQ multiplex PCR; TCRdb's version includes in-frame clones alone and lacks a portion of them. The sample lists about 200,000 clones; approximately 86% were seen once. V lost 2 bases, J lost 8 bases, and 7 bases stayed unmatched. This CDR3 has 15 residues. CDR1 and CDR2 (germline): SGHTA, FQGTGA. The rearrangement uses TRBV7-3 and TRBJ2-2; 8 nucleotides line up with TRBD2. This clonotype was sampled from a woman aged 25 to 45 in good health and CMV-seronegative. Specimen: PBMCs. CDR3 protein: CASSLLAGGAGELFF. The CDR3 DNA follows: TGTGCCAGCAGCTTACTGGCGGGAGGTGCTGGGGAGCTGTTTTTT. The full variable domain, completed using reference TRBV7-3 and TRBJ2-2, is GAGVSQTPSNKVTEKGKYVELRCDPISGHTALYWYRQSLGQGPEFLIYFQGTGAADDSGLPNDRFFAVRPEGSVSTLKIQRTERGDSAVYLCASSLLAGGAGELFFGEGSRLTVL.